Listed here are 14 T cell receptor beta chains from one sample, sequenced in a study of STAT3 mutations in large granular lymphocyte leukemia (dated by TCRdb to about 2019). Paper-wide results and their limitations: At least one immunodominant TCRbeta clonotype was identified in every T-LGLL patient, and multiple immunodominant subclonotypes were identified in about half of the T-LGLL patients.

Preparation of the library involved the immunoSEQ multiplex PCR assay. The immuneACCESS repertoire file appears here via TCRdb, limited to in-frame rearrangements. These files lack a portion of the clones; in checked studies, under half of the deficit traces to unresolved V genes, and the cause of the others is not known. In this sample the table shows around 4,500 clones, roughly 85% of which occur a single time. More than 60% of the sample is in the top ten clones. Antigen specificity for these receptors is unknown. Sample: peripheral blood mononuclear cells. All receptors come from a man aged 35-49 years with T-cell large granular lymphocyte leukemia. Some clones in this sample may be carry-over from other donors' samples. The age is the age at diagnosis.

The chain combines TRBV5-4 with TRBJ2-3, with 15 bases aligning to TRBD2. Germline-derived CDR1 and CDR2 are SGHNT and YYREEE (reference sequence). The V and J ends lost 0 bases and 12 bases, in that order; junction bases with no gene match: 8. The CDR3 is 16 residues long. CDR3 DNA sequence: TGTGCCAGCAGCTTGGAGGGACTAGCGGGGGGCCCGGGACAGTATTTT. As protein: CASSLEGLAGGPGQYF.

The DNA of the CDR3 is TGTGCCAGCTCACCGTTGAATGGGAACACTGAAGCTTTCTTT. Translated: CASSPLNGNTEAFF. The chain employs TRBV18 and TRBJ1-1, with D hard to call. Germline lookup yields CDR1 KGHSH and CDR2 LQKENI. The CDR3 extends over 14 amino acids. The V end lost 3 bases, the J end lost 1 base, and 9 bases lay between the germline ends.

This rearrangement joins TRBV29-1 to TRBJ2-1; D tentatively fits TRBD1 or TRBD2 (5 bases each). The CDR3 length is 15 residues. V lost 4 bases to trimming and J lost 3 bases, with 16 bases between them. From germline, CDR1 is SQVTM and CDR2 ANQGSEA. CDR3 sequence (DNA): TGCAGCGTTGGAGGGCCGGACACCTACTACAATGAGCAGTTCTTC. Translated, it gives CSVGGPDTYYNEQFF.

The chain has TRBV5-1 and TRBJ2-7; D gene uncertain. The germline V gene encodes CDR1 SGHRS and CDR2 YFSETQ. This CDR3 contains 13 residues. V was shortened by 2 bases and J by 3 bases, with 9 bases between the two germline ends. The CDR3: CASSFEQSYEQYF. As DNA, the CDR3 is TGCGCCAGCAGCTTTGAACAGAGCTACGAGCAGTACTTC.

This clone was observed once. The V call is TRBV5-1, the J call TRBJ1-1; 7 nucleotides align to TRBD1. CDR1 SGHRS and CDR2 YFSETQ come from the germline V gene. V was clipped by 4 bases and J by 1 base; unmatched bases: 7. This CDR3 is built from 15 residues. The CDR3 DNA reads TGCGCCAGCAGCCCGTCCGGGACAGCGAACACTGAAGCTTTCTTT. It translates to CASSPSGTANTEAFF.

This clone showed up just once. V usage is TRBV13 and J usage is TRBJ2-7; D possibly corresponds to TRBD2 (6 bases). The CDR3 contains 18 residues. Trimming took off 5 bases at V and 0 bases at J, with 23 bases between the two ends. Looked up from germline, CDR1 is PRHDT and CDR2 is FYEKMQ (reference sequence). The CDR3 region is CASSRFPAAGLLSYEQYF. In nucleotides, the CDR3 is TGTGCCAGCAGCCGTTTCCCGGCGGCGGGGCTCCTCTCCTACGAGCAGTACTTC.

This clone was observed a handful of times. The gene calls are TRBV5-5 and TRBJ1-1; D unclear. Trimming removed 0 bases from V and 7 bases from J, with 16 bases in between. CDR3 length: 15 amino acids. Looked up from germline, CDR1 is SGHKS and CDR2 is YYEKEE (reference sequence). In nucleotides, the CDR3 is TGTGCCAGCAGCTTGGTCCGGACCTCTAAGGGTGAAGCTTTCTTT. Its translation is CASSLVRTSKGEAFF.

The J gene is TRBJ1-6, the V gene TRBV30, with D unresolved. In germline, CDR1 is GTSNPN, CDR2 SVGIG (reference sequence). This CDR3 contains 15 residues. Trimming removed 2 bases from V and 1 base from J, with 9 bases in between. As DNA, the CDR3 is TGTGCCTGGAGTCCATCTTCTTCCTATAATTCACCCCTCCACTTT. It yields the protein CAWSPSSSYNSPLHF.

This chain joins TRBV27 and TRBJ1-1; D unclear. In germline, CDR1 is MNHEY, CDR2 SMNVEV (reference sequence). This CDR3 spans 13 amino acids. V lost 2 bases and J lost 6, with 10 bases in between. The CDR3: CASSLAVTSEAFF. As DNA, the CDR3 is TGTGCCAGCAGTTTAGCAGTCACCTCTGAAGCTTTCTTT.

The chain couples TRBV7-9 to TRBJ1-1; 9 bases fit TRBD1. This CDR3 is 16 amino acids long. Germline trimming cut 5 bases from V and 4 bases from J; bases unmatched to any gene: 11. Germline V gives CDR1 SEHNR, CDR2 FQNEAQ (reference sequence). CDR3 DNA sequence: TGTGCCAGCAGCCAGTACAGGGGGCAAGGGAGCACTGAAGCTTTCTTT. It specifies CASSQYRGQGSTEAFF.

The chain uses TRBV4-1 and TRBJ2-1; no firm D call. Germline-derived CDR1 and CDR2 are MGHRA and YSYEKL. V was clipped by 0 bases and J by 0 bases, with 9 bases between them. The CDR3 runs to 16 residues. CDR3 DNA sequence: TGCGCCAGCAGCCAAGAATTCTTGAGCTCCTACAATGAGCAGTTCTTC. Translating it yields CASSQEFLSSYNEQFF.

The gene calls are TRBV5-1 and TRBJ2-7, with 8 bases that match TRBD1. Germline CDR1 SGHRS, CDR2 YFSETQ. This CDR3 region has 14 residues. V dropped 4 bases and J dropped 5; count of bases not matched to a gene: 8. DNA of the CDR3: TGCGCCAGCAGCCCCCGACAGGGGAAGGACGAGCAGTACTTC. Its protein is CASSPRQGKDEQYF.

This clone was observed a few times. The genes are TRBV19 and TRBJ1-5, with 8 bases matching TRBD1. The V and J ends lost 6 bases and 1 base, in that order; junction bases with no gene match: 5. Per the germline V gene, CDR1 is LNHDA and CDR2 is SQIVND (reference sequence). This CDR3 is built from 15 residues. In DNA, the CDR3 is TGTGCCAGTAGGTCCGGGACAGGAAGCAATCAGCCCCAGCATTTT. It specifies CASRSGTGSNQPQHF.

The chain recombines TRBV18 with TRBJ2-7, with D perhaps being TRBD1 or TRBD2 (5 bases each). CDR1 and CDR2 from the germline V gene are KGHSH and LQKENI. This CDR3 region has 14 residues. V dropped 3 bases and J dropped 7 bases, with 16 bases sitting between them. In DNA, the CDR3 is TGTGCCAGCTCACCCAATGAGGGGATGAGTGAGCAGTACTTC. Protein product: CASSPNEGMSEQYF.